This T cell receptor beta chain was captured by sequencing in a study of regulatory T cells in long-lasting Graves disease. Regarding the study as a whole: Relative to new patients (roughly 1,000), persistent patients exhibited greater sharing of public clonotypes (about 3,000). Sampling was limited to peripheral blood rather than thyroid tissue.

Germline CDR1 reads GTSNPN; CDR2 reads SVGIG (reference sequence). This CDR3 is 13 amino acids long. V lost 2 bases and J 8 bases, leaving 12 bases between the germline ends. Ten or more counts support this clonotype. Antigen unknown. Both iRepertoire HTBI primers and Arm-PCR of CDR3 regions were used to build the TCR beta libraries. Authors' methods: Across the samples, identification revealed 60 to 75 TRBV and 12 to 15 TRBJ segments. TCRdb fed the multiplex PCR reads into MiXCR, producing one record per CDR3 protein. The V and J calls were determined by TCRdb, not by the authors. Found here are approximately 210,000 distinct CDR3 sequences, 15% to 20% of them singletons; the top ten hold around 21%. This sample's time point: newly diagnosed GD, antithyroid drugs for less than 3 months. From RNA extracted from PBMCs, the TCR library was made. Staff took around 9 milliliters of peripheral blood and put it into EDTA tubes.

The source material was peripheral blood mononuclear cells (PBMCs), sampled at new diagnosis, from a patient treated with antithyroid drugs. The chain uses TRBV30 and TRBJ1-4, with D possibly being TRBD1 (6 bases). This clonotype originated in a female donor with Graves disease. CDR3 sequence reads: CAWSNRGGEKLFF. DNA for the CDR3: TGTGCCTGGAGTAATCGAGGGGGGGAAAAACTGTTTTTT.